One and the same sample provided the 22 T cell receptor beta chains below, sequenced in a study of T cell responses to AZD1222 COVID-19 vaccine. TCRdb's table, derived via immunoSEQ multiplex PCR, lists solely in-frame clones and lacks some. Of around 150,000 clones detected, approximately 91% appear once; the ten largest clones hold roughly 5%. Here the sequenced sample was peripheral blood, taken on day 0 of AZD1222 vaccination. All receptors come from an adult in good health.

The CDR3 bases are TGTGCCAGTATCTCAGGATTGATGAACACTGAAGCTTTCTTT. Encoded protein: CASISGLMNTEAFF. The chain links TRBV19 to TRBJ1-1, with unresolved D. The CDR3 is made up of 14 amino acids. Germline assignment: CDR1 LNHDA and CDR2 SQIVND (reference sequence). With 7 bases removed from V and 0 bases from J, the gap between germline ends came to 12 bases. The variable domain in full, with the rest retrieved from reference TRBV19 and TRBJ1-1, is DGGITQSPKYLFRKEGQNVTLSCEQNLNHDAMYWYRQDPGQGLRLIYYSQIVNDFQKGDIAEGYSVSREKKESFPLTVTSAQKNPTAFYLCASISGLMNTEAFFGQGTRLTVV.

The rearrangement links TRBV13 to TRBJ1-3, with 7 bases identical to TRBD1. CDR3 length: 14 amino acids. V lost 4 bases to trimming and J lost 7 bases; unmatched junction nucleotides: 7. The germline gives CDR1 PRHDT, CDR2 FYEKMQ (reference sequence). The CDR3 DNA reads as TGTGCCAGCAGCTCAGACAGGGTAGGCAACACCATATATTTT. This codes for CASSSDRVGNTIYF.

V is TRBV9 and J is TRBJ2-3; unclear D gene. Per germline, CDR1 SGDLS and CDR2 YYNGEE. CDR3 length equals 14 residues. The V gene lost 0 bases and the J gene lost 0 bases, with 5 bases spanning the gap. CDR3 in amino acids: CASSVEPSTDTQYF. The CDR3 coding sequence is TGTGCCAGCAGCGTAGAGCCGAGCACAGATACGCAGTATTTT.

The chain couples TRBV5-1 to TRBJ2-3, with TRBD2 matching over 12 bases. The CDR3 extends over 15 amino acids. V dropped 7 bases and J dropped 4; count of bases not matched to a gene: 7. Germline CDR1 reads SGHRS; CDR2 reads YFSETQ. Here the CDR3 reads CASRLTSGGADTQYF. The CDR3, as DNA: TGCGCCAGCCGCCTGACTAGCGGGGGTGCAGATACGCAGTATTTT.

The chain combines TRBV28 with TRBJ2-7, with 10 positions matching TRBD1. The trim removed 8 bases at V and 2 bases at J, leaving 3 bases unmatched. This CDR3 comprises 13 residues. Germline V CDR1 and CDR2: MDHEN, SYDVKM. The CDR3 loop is CASGTGVPYEQYF. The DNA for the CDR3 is TGTGCCAGCGGGACAGGGGTTCCCTACGAGCAGTACTTC. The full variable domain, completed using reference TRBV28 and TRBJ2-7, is DVKVTQSSRYLVKRTGEKVFLECVQDMDHENMFWYRQDPGLGLRLIYFSYDVKMKEKGDIPEGYSVSREKKERFSLILESASTNQTSMYLCASGTGVPYEQYFGPGTRLTVT.

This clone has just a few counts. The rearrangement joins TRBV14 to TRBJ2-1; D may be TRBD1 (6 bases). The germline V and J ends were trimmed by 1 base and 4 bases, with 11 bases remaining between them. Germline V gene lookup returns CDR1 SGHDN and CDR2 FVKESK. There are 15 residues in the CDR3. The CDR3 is CASSQARTAYNEQFF. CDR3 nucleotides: TGTGCCAGCAGCCAAGCCAGGACAGCATACAATGAGCAGTTCTTC.

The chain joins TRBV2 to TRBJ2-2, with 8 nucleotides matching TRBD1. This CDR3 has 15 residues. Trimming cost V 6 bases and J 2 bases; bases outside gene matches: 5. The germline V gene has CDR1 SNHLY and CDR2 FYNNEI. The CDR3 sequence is CASSWTGSNTGELFF. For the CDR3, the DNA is TGTGCCAGCAGCTGGACAGGGTCTAACACCGGGGAGCTGTTTTTT.

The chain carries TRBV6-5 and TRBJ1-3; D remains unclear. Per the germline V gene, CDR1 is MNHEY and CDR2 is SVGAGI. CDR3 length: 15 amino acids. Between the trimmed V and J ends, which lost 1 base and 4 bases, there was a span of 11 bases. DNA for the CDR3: TGTGCCAGCAGTTACTATTGGGAACGGGGAAACACCATATATTTT. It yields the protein CASSYYWERGNTIYF.

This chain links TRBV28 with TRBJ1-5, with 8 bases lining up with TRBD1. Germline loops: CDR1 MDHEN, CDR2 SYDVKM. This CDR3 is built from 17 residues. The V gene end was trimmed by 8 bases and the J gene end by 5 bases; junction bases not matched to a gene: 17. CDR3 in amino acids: CASVSGQGAVSDQPQHF. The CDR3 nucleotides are TGTGCCAGCGTAAGTGGGCAGGGGGCAGTGTCGGATCAGCCCCAGCATTTT.

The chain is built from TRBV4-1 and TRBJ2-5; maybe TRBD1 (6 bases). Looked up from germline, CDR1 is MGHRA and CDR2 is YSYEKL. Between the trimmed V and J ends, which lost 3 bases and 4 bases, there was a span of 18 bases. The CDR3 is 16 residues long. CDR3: CASSQELEQGRETQYF. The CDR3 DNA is TGCGCCAGCAGCCAGGAACTCGAACAGGGTAGAGAGACCCAGTACTTC.

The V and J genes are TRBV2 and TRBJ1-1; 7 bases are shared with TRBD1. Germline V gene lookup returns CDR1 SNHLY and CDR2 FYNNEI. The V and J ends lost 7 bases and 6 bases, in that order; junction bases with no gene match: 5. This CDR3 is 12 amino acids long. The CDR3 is CASTYRGPEAFF. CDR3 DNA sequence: TGTGCCAGCACCTACAGGGGCCCTGAAGCTTTCTTT.

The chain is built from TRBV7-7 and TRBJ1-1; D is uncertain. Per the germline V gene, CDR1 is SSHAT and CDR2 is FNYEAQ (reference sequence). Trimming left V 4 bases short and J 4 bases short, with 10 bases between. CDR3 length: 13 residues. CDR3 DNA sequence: TGTGCCAGCAGCTCTGGAGAGGGCACTGAAGCTTTCTTT. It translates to CASSSGEGTEAFF.

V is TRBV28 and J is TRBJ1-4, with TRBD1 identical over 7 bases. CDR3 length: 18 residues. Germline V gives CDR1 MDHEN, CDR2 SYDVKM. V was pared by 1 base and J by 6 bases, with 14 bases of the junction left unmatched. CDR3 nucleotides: TGTGCCAGCAGTTTATTAGTCGGGGGAGGGGGCGAGTATGAAAAACTGTTTTTT. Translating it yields CASSLLVGGGGEYEKLFF.

Written as DNA, the CDR3 is TGTGCCAGCAGTTACTCGGGGCAGATCTATGGCTACACCTTC. Translating it yields CASSYSGQIYGYTF. The chain combines TRBV6-5 with TRBJ1-2; the D gene is possibly TRBD1 (5 bases). Looked up from germline, CDR1 is MNHEY and CDR2 is SVGAGI. The CDR3 length is 14 residues. Deletions cut 0 bases from V and 4 bases from J, with 9 bases between.

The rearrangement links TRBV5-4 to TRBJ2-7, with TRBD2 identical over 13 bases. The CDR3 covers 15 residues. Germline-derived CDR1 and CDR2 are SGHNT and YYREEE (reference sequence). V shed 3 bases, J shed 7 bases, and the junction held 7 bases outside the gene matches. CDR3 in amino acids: CASSSKGLAGREQYF. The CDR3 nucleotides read TGTGCCAGCAGCTCCAAGGGACTAGCGGGGCGTGAGCAGTACTTC.

The CDR3 protein is CASSHRPVGTSNTGELFF. The CDR3 bases are TGCGCCAGCAGCCATCGACCCGTCGGGACCTCGAACACCGGGGAGCTGTTTTTT. The rearrangement uses TRBV4-3 and TRBJ2-2; D is tentatively TRBD1 or TRBD2 (5 bases each). V dropped 3 bases and J dropped 0 bases, with 17 bases sitting between them. The CDR3 length is 18 residues. The germline V gene encodes CDR1 LGHNA and CDR2 YSLEER.

The CDR3 nucleotides read TGTGCCAGCACCTGGGCCACAACTAATGAAAAACTGTTTTTT. The encoded protein is CASTWATTNEKLFF. The rearrangement uses TRBV2 and TRBJ1-4; D remains unclear. Germline V gene data show CDR1 as SNHLY and CDR2 as FYNNEI. V lost 7 bases and J 0 bases, leaving 9 bases between the germline ends. This CDR3 spans 14 amino acids.

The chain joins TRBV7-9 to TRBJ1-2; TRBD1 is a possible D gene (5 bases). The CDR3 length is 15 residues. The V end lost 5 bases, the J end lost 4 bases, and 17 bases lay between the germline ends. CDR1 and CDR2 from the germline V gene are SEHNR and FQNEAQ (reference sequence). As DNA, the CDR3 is TGTGCCAGCAGCCGCCCCGGGGCCTCCGCCTATGGCTACACCTTC. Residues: CASSRPGASAYGYTF.

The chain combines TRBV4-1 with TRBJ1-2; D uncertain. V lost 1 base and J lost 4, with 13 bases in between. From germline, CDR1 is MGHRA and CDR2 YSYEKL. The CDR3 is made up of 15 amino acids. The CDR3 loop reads CASSQGPANTYGYTF. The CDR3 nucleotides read TGCGCCAGCAGCCAAGGCCCAGCCAACACCTATGGCTACACCTTC.

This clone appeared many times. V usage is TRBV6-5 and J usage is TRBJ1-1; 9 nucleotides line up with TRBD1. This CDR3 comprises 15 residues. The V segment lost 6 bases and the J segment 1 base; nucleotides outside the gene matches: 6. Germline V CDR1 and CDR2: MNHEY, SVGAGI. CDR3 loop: CASSLQGAPNTEAFF. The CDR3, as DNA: TGTGCCAGCAGCCTACAGGGGGCCCCGAACACTGAAGCTTTCTTT.

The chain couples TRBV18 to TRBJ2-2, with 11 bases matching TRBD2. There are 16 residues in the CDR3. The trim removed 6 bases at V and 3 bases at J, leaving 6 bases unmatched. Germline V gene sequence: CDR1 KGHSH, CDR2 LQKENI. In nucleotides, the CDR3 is TGTGCCAGCTCGAAAACTAGCGGGAGTTACACCGGGGAGCTGTTTTTT. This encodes CASSKTSGSYTGELFF.

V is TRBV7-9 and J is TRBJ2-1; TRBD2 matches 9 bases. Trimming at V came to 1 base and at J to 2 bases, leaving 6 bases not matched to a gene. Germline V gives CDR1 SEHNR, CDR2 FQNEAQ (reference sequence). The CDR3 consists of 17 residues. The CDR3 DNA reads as TGTGCCAGCAGCTTAGGTGCGGGAGGGGAGGCCTACAATGAGCAGTTCTTC. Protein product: CASSLGAGGEAYNEQFF.